This passage covers 19 T cell receptor beta chains from one sample sequenced in a study of blood T cell repertoires in COVID-19. Libraries were prepared by immunoSEQ multiplex PCR; TCRdb keeps only in-frame clonotypes and omits some of them. The sample has approximately 140,000 clones; around 88% are singletons. Input material: peripheral blood. The receptor set was obtained from a woman aged 60 to 75 with acute or convalescent COVID-19.

This clone showed up just once. The rearrangement uses TRBV24-1 and TRBJ2-5; D uncertain. Germline assignment: CDR1 KGHDR and CDR2 SFDVKD. The CDR3 is 14 residues long. V was pared by 3 bases and J by 3 bases, with 10 bases between. CDR3 nucleotides: TGTGCCACCAGTGATCAAGACTGGGAAGAGACCCAGTACTTC. Its translation: CATSDQDWEETQYF.

The CDR3 nucleotides read TGCGCCAGCAGCCAAGATCTATCGAGCTCCTACAATGAGCAGTTCTTC. This encodes CASSQDLSSSYNEQFF. The chain employs TRBV4-3 and TRBJ2-1; D is undetermined. The germline CDR1 and CDR2 sequences are LGHNA and YSLEER. Between the trimmed V and J ends, which lost 0 bases and 0 bases, there was a span of 9 bases. The CDR3 is made up of 16 amino acids.

The V and J genes are TRBV7-2 and TRBJ1-3, with D possibly being TRBD1 (5 bases). This CDR3 has 17 residues. V was trimmed by 2 bases and J by 0 bases, leaving 14 bases between them. Germline loops: CDR1 SGHTA, CDR2 FQGNSA. CDR3: CASSLYGGRSSGNTIYF. The CDR3 nucleotides are TGTGCCAGCAGCTTATACGGGGGACGGAGCTCTGGAAACACCATATATTTT.

J is TRBJ1-2 and V is TRBV9, with TRBD1 matching over 9 bases. The CDR3 loop spans 13 amino acids. Looked up from germline, CDR1 is SGDLS and CDR2 is YYNGEE. V was pared by 4 bases and J by 8 bases, with 6 bases of the junction left unmatched. CDR3 residues: CASSRTGGEGYTF. The CDR3 DNA reads TGTGCCAGCAGCCGTACAGGGGGCGAAGGCTACACCTTC.

In its sample, this clone was seen a few times. This chain joins TRBV28 and TRBJ1-2; 7 nucleotides align to TRBD1. Germline values: CDR1 MDHEN, CDR2 SYDVKM. The CDR3 extends over 17 amino acids. The V and J ends lost 0 bases and 3 bases, in that order; junction bases with no gene match: 10. CDR3 coding DNA: TGTGCCAGCAGTTTATGGGGACAGATAAGAGGGGACTATGGCTACACCTTC. Protein: CASSLWGQIRGDYGYTF.

The rearrangement joins TRBV7-9 to TRBJ1-1; the match to TRBD1 covers 8 bases. This CDR3 comprises 15 residues. Trimming cost V 5 bases and J 1 base; bases outside gene matches: 6. Germline V gene sequence: CDR1 SEHNR, CDR2 FQNEAQ (reference sequence). The CDR3 DNA is TGTGCCAGCAGCGACAGGGGTGCGGGGAACACTGAAGCTTTCTTT. It specifies CASSDRGAGNTEAFF. The full variable domain, completed using reference TRBV7-9 and TRBJ1-1, is DTGVSQNPRHKITKRGQNVTFRCDPISEHNRLYWYRQTLGQGPEFLTYFQNEAQLEKSRLLSDRFSAERPKGSFSTLEIQRTEQGDSAMYLCASSDRGAGNTEAFFGQGTRLTVV.

This chain joins TRBV7-2 and TRBJ1-6, with 7 positions matching TRBD1. The germline CDR1 and CDR2 sequences are SGHTA and FQGNSA. With V trimmed by 2 bases and J by 9 bases, 10 bases remained unmatched. The CDR3 is made up of 16 amino acids. The DNA of the CDR3 is TGTGCCAGCAGCTTATTATCGGGGGCAGGGGGTTCACCCCTCCACTTT. Protein sequence: CASSLLSGAGGSPLHF.

The chain joins TRBV6-2 or TRBV6-3 to TRBJ1-6, with D hard to call. This CDR3 is 17 amino acids long. In germline, CDR1 is MNHEY, CDR2 SVGEGT. Trimming took 4 bases from V and 0 from J, leaving 13 bases between them. The CDR3 bases are TGTGCCAGCAGTTTTGACGGTAGGAGCTCCTATAATTCACCCCTCCACTTT. Its translation is CASSFDGRSSYNSPLHF.

The genes are TRBV24-1 and TRBJ1-1; 7 bases agree with TRBD1. This CDR3 contains 14 residues. Germline assignment: CDR1 KGHDR and CDR2 SFDVKD. V lost 4 bases to trimming and J lost 4 bases; unmatched junction nucleotides: 5. The CDR3 loop is CATSDPGQATEAFF. CDR3 nucleotide sequence: TGTGCCACCAGTGACCCAGGACAGGCCACTGAAGCTTTCTTT.

The rearrangement links TRBV10-3 to TRBJ2-3, with 16 bases lining up with TRBD2. Per germline, CDR1 ENHRY and CDR2 SYGVKD. Trimming removed 0 bases from V and 4 bases from J; junction bases left unmatched: 7. This CDR3 region has 19 residues. CDR3 bases: TGTGCCATCAGTGAGTCCGACCCGGGACTAGCGGGGGGGCCAGATACGCAGTATTTT. The encoded protein is CAISESDPGLAGGPDTQYF.

This clone came up a few times. This chain uses TRBV2 with TRBJ1-2, with 10 bases lining up with TRBD1. Germline values: CDR1 SNHLY, CDR2 FYNNEI. V dropped 4 bases and J dropped 7; count of bases not matched to a gene: 6. The CDR3 is 14 residues long. CDR3 sequence reads: CASSAGQGPFGYTF. In DNA, the CDR3 is TGTGCCAGCAGTGCGGGACAGGGGCCCTTTGGCTACACCTTC.

This clone has only one observation. The chain carries TRBV24-1 and TRBJ1-6; D is undetermined. Germline CDR1 and CDR2: KGHDR and SFDVKD. V was trimmed by 0 bases and J by 9 bases, leaving 5 bases between them. The CDR3 contains 13 residues. This CDR3 is CATSDLNGSPLHF. For the CDR3, the DNA is TGTGCCACCAGTGATTTGAACGGTTCACCCCTCCACTTT.

With respect to this clone: Within the sample, other DNA sequences also encode this same CDR3. V gene TRBV9 combines with J gene TRBJ2-7; 7 bases are shared with TRBD1. The CDR3 is 13 residues long. Trimming at V came to 3 bases and at J to 4 bases, leaving 4 bases not matched to a gene. Germline V gives CDR1 SGDLS, CDR2 YYNGEE. This CDR3 is CASSAGTAYEQYF. CDR3 coding DNA: TGTGCCAGCAGCGCCGGGACAGCATACGAGCAGTACTTC.

The CDR3 DNA is TGTGCCAGTAGTGAGGGAGGGAACACCGGGGAGCTGTTTTTT. It translates to CASSEGGNTGELFF. This rearrangement joins TRBV19 to TRBJ2-2; a possible D gene is TRBD2 (6 bases). CDR3 size: 14 residues. CDR1 and CDR2 (germline): LNHDA, SQIVND (reference sequence). The V and J ends lost 5 bases and 1 base respectively, with 8 bases between them.

The genes are TRBV7-9 and TRBJ2-1; unclear D gene. Trimming left V 3 bases short and J 0 bases short, with 6 bases between. CDR1 SEHNR and CDR2 FQNEAQ come from the germline V gene (reference sequence). The CDR3 sequence is 14 residues long. The CDR3 spells CASSLSSSYNEQFF. The CDR3 DNA is TGTGCCAGCAGCTTGTCCTCCTCCTACAATGAGCAGTTCTTC.

This clone was seen a few times. The chain joins TRBV7-2 to TRBJ2-6; a weak D match, TRBD1 (5 bases). This CDR3 has 16 amino acids. CDR1 and CDR2 from the germline V gene are SGHTA and FQGNSA. Deletions cut 3 bases from V and 2 bases from J, with 11 bases between. This CDR3 is CASSFRGMPGANVLTF. DNA of the CDR3: TGTGCCAGCAGCTTTAGGGGAATGCCTGGGGCCAACGTCCTGACTTTC.

This chain links TRBV7-2 with TRBJ1-6, with D possibly being TRBD1 (5 bases). Germline CDR1 and CDR2: SGHTA and FQGNSA. The CDR3 sequence is 15 residues long. The V end lost 1 base, the J end lost 6 bases, and 10 bases lay between the germline ends. The CDR3 DNA sequence: TGTGCCAGCAGCTTAGGGGGCTTTGGTAATTCACCCCTCCACTTT. Translating it yields CASSLGGFGNSPLHF.

This chain uses TRBV4-3 with TRBJ1-3; a possible D gene is TRBD1 (6 bases). CDR3 length equals 16 residues. V gave up 3 bases and J gave up 2 bases, with 14 bases separating them. Germline V gene data show CDR1 as LGHNA and CDR2 as YSLEER. CDR3 residues: CASSQSVGGAGNTIYF. For the CDR3, the DNA is TGCGCCAGCAGCCAGTCCGTAGGGGGGGCTGGAAACACCATATATTTT.

The chain carries TRBV10-3 and TRBJ2-5, with 8 bases identical to TRBD1. Germline CDR1 ENHRY, CDR2 SYGVKD. This CDR3 is built from 14 residues. Germline trimming cut 6 bases from V and 5 bases from J; bases unmatched to any gene: 8. CDR3: CAISEDREVETQYF. The CDR3 DNA reads TGTGCCATCAGCGAGGACAGGGAGGTGGAGACCCAGTACTTC.